This T cell receptor (beta chain) was sequenced in a study of response to subunit inactivated influenza vaccine. This clonotype was counted only a few times. The target antigen is unknown. The study, taken as a whole, reports: With each seasonal influenza vaccination, the authors suggested, few new T cells are recruited.

MiXCR, applied by TCRdb to the RT-PCR reads, yields one record per CDR3 protein. The profile shows about 580,000 distinct CDR3 sequences, approximately 15% of them singletons. CDR3 size: 13 residues. CDR1 is MDHEN, CDR2 SYDVKM, per germline. The V gene end was trimmed by 2 bases and the J gene end by 5 bases; junction bases not matched to a gene: 1. V and J are TRBV28 and TRBJ2-7; 9 nucleotides align to TRBD2. This clonotype originated in a man in his forties or fifties who received an inactivated influenza vaccine. The sequences come from PBMCs from blood, collected 12 days after vaccination. CDR3: CASSLPSGDEQYF. For the CDR3, the DNA is TGTGCCAGCAGTTTACCTAGCGGGGACGAGCAGTACTTC.